This T cell receptor (beta chain) was captured in a study of blood T cell repertoires in COVID-19. This CDR3 comprises 16 residues. CDR1 and CDR2 from the germline V gene are MGHRA and YSYEKL. V lost 0 bases, J lost 6 bases, and 15 bases lay in between. The table came from immunoSEQ multiplex PCR; TCRdb's copy has only in-frame clones and leaves some out. The repertoire holds about 670,000 clones, with 80% to 90% as singletons. This rearrangement joins TRBV4-1 to TRBJ1-5; tentatively, D is TRBD1 (6 bases). The sample consisted of peripheral blood. This clonotype originated in a woman aged 18-30 years with acute or convalescent COVID-19. The chain's CDR3 is CASSQDWAQGTQPQHF. CDR3 coding DNA: TGCGCCAGCAGCCAAGATTGGGCGCAGGGGACTCAGCCCCAGCATTTT.